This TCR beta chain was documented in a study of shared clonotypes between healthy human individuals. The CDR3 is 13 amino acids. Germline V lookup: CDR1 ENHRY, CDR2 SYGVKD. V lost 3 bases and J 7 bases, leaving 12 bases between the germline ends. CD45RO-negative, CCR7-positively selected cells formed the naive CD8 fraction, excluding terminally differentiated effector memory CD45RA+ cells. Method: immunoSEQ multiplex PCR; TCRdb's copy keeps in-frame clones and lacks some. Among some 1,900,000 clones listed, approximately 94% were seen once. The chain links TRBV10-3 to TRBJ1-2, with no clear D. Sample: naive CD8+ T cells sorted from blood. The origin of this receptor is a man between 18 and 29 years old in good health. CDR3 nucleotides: TGTGCCATCAGTGAATACCCCTTCGGTGGCTACACCTTC. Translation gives CAISEYPFGGYTF.